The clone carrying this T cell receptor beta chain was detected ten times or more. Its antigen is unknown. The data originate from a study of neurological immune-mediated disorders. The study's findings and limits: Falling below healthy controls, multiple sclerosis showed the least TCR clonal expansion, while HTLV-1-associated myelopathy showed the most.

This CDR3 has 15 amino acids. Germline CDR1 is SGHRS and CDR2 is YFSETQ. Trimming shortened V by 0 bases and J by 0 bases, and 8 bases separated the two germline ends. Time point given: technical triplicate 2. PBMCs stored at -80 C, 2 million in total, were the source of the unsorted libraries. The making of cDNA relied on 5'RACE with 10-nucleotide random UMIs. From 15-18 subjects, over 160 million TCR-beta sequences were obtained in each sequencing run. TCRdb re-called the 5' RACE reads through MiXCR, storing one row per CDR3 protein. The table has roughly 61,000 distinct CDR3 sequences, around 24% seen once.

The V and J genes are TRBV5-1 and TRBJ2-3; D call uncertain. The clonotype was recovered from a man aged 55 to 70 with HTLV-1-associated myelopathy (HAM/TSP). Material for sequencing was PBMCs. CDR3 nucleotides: TGCGCCAGCAGCTTGGACGGAACTAGCACAGATACGCAGTATTTT. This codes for CASSLDGTSTDTQYF.